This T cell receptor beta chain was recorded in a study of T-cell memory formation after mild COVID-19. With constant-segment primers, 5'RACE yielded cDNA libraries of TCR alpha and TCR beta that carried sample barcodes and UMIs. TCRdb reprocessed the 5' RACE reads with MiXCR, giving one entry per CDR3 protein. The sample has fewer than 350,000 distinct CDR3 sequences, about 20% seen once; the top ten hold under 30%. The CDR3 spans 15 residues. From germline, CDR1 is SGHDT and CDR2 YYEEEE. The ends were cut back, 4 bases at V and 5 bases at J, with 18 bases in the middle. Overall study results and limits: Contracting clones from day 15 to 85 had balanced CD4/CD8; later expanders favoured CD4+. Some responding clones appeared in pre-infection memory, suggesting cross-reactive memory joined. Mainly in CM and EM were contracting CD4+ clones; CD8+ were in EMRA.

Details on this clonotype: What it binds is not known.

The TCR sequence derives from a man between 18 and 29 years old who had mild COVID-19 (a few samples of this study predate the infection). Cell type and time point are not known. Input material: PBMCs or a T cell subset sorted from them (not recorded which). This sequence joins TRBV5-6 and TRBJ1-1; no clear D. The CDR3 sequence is CASSGWGFSGTEAFF. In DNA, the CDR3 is TGTGCCAGCAGCGGCTGGGGTTTCTCGGGGACTGAAGCTTTCTTT.